The present entry profiles one T cell receptor (beta chain) with its context. For the second PCR, which ran for 7 to 11 cycles, a sample-barcoded 5' primer and a J-beta primer mix were used. Using its own MiXCR run on the 5' RACE reads, TCRdb lists one record per CDR3 protein. The sample consists of approximately 800,000 distinct CDR3 sequences, 58% of them appearing once. The data belong to a study of blood T cells in healthy people across ages. The CDR3 is 16 residues long. With 6 bases clipped from V and 11 bases from J, the junction kept 15 bases outside the gene matches. Looked up from germline, CDR1 is ENHRY and CDR2 is SYGVKD.

The clonotype was recovered from a man in his thirties or forties in good health. This chain joins TRBV10-3 and TRBJ2-5, with TRBD2 identical over 13 bases. Sequenced: blood. The CDR3 spells CAIRGTSGVIYNEQYF. DNA for the CDR3: TGTGCCATCAGGGGGACTAGCGGGGTTATCTACAATGAGCAGTACTTC.